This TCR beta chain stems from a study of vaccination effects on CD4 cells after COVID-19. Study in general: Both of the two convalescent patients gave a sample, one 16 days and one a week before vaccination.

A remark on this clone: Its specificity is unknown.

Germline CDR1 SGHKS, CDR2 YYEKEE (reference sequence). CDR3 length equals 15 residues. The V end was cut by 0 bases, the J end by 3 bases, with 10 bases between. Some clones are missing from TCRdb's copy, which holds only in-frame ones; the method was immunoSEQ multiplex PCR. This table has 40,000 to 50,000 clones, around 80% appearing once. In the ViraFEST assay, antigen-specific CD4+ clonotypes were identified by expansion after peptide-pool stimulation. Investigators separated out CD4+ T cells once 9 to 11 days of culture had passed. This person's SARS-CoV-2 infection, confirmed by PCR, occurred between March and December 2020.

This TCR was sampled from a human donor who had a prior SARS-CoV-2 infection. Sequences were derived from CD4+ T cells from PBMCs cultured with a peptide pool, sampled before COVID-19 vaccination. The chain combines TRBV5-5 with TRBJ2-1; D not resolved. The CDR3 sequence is CASSLVGQSYNEQFF. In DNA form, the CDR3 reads TGTGCCAGCAGCTTGGTAGGGCAGAGCTACAATGAGCAGTTCTTC.